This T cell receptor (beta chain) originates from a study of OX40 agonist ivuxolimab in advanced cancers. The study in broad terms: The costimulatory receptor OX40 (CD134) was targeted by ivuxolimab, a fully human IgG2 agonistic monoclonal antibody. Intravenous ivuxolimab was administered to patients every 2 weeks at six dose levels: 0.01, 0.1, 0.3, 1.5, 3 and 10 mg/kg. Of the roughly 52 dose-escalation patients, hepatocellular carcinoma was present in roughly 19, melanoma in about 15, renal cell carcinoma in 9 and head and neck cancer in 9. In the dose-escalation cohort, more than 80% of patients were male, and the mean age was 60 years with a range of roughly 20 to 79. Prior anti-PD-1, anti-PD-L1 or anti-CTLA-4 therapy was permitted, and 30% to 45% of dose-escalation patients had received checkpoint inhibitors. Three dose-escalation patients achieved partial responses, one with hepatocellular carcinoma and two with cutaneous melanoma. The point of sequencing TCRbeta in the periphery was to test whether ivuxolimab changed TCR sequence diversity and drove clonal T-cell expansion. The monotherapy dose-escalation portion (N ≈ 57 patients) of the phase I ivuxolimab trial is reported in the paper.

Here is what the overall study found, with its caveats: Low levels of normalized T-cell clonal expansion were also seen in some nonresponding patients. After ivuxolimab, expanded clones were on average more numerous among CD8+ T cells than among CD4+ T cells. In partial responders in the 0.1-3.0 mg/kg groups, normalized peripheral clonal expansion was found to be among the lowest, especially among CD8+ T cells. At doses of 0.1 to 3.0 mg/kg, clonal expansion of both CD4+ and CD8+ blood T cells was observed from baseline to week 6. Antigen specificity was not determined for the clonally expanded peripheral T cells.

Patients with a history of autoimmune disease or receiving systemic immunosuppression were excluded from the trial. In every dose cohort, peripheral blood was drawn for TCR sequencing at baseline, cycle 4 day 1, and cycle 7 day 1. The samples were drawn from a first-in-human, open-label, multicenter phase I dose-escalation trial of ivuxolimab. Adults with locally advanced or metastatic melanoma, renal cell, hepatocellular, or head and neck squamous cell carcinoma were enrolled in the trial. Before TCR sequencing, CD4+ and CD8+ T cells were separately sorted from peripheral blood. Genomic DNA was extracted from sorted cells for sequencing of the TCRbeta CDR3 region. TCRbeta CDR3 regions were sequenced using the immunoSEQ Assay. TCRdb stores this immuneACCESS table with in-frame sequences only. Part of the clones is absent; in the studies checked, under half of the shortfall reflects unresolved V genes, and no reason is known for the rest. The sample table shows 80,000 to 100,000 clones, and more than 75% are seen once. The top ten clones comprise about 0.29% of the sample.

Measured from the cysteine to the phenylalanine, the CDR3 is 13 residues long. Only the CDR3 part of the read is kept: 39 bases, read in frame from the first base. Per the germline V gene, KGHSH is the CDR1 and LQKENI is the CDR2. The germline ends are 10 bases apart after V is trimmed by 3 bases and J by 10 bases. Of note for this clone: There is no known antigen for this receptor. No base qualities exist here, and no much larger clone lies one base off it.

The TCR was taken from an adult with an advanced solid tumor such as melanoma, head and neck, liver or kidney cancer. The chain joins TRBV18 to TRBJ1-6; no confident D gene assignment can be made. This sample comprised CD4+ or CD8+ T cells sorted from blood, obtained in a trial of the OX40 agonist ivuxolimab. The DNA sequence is TGTGCCAGCTCACCCGCACCTGACTCACCCCTCCACTTT. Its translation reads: CASSPAPDSPLHF.